The table lists the clone carrying this T cell receptor (beta chain) with a few counts. TCRdb recomputed calls from the 5' RACE reads with MiXCR, one row per CDR3 protein. The table includes some 500,000 distinct CDR3 sequences, 20% to 25% detected once. The sample originates from a study of identical twins. The CDR3 loop spans 14 amino acids. Trimming shortened V by 3 bases and J by 3 bases, and 10 bases separated the two germline ends. Germline CDR1 is SGHDN and CDR2 is FVKESK. These data also featured in a second study, about T cells expressing NK-cell markers. That work contributes: These clonotypes, the leaders elsewhere, also led the CD3+CD56-NKG2C+ fraction in a handful of donors.

The chain carries TRBV14 and TRBJ2-3, with D uncertain. Sequenced: CD4+ T cells sorted from blood. The receptor's source is a woman aged 18-35 years in good health. Here the CDR3 reads CASSQGRLTDTQYF. The CDR3 DNA follows: TGTGCCAGCAGCCAGGGTCGACTTACAGATACGCAGTATTTT.